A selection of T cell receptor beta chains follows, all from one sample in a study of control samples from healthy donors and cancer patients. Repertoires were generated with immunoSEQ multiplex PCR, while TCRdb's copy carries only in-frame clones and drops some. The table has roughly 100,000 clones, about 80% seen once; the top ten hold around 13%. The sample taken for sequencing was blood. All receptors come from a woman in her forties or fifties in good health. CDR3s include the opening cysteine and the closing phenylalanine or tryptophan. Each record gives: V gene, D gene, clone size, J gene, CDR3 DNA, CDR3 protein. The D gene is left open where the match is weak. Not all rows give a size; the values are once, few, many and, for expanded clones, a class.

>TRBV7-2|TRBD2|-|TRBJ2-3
TGTGCCAGCAGCTTGATGGCTAGCGGGAGTTTGGATACGCAGTATTTT
CASSLMASGSLDTQYF
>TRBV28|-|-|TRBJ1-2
TGTGCCAGCAGTTCCTATGGGGGGAAAGGGGGCTACACCTTC
CASSSYGGKGGYTF
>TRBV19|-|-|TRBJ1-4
TGTGCCAGTCTAGGGCGCAGGGCTAATGAAAAACTGTTTTTT
CASLGRRANEKLFF
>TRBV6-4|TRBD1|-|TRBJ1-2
TGTGCCAGCAGTGGCAGGGGACAGGGCCGCGGCTACACCTTC
CASSGRGQGRGYTF
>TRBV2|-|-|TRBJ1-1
TGTGCCAGCAGTCTCAGGGATTACACTGAAGCTTTCTTT
CASSLRDYTEAFF
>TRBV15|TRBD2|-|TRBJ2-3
TGTGCCACCAGCAGAGTCCTAGCGGAAACCACAGATACGCAGTATTTT
CATSRVLAETTDTQYF
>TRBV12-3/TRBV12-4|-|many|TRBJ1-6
TGTGCCAGCAGTTTGTCTAATTCACCCCTCCACTTT
CASSLSNSPLHF
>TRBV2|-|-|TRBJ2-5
TGTGCCAGCAGGCAGCCGACAGTATACCAAGAGACCCAGTACTTC
CASRQPTVYQETQYF
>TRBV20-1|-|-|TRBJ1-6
TGCAGTGCTAGAGAGGGCCCCCACTTT
CSAREGPHF
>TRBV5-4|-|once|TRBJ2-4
TGTGCCAGCAGCTTGATGCCAGATATAGCCAGGGGGGGCATTCAGTACTTC
CASSLMPDIARGGIQYF
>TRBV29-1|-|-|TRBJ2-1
TGCAGCGTTGTCGGCTCGGGGACCTCCTTATACAATGAGCAGTTCTTC
CSVVGSGTSLYNEQFF
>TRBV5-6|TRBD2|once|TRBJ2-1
TGTGCCAGCAGCCTGGGGGTAGCGGGAGGCAATGAGCAGTTCTTC
CASSLGVAGGNEQFF
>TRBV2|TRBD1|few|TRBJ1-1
TGTGCCAGCAGGGGGACAGGGGAGAGGGCTGAAGCTTTCTTT
CASRGTGERAEAFF
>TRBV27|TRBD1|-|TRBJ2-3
TGTGCCAGTAAGGGACAGGGCACCGATACGCAGTATTTT
CASKGQGTDTQYF
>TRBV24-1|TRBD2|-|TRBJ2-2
TGTGCCACCAGTGATCCGGGACTAGCGGGAGTTGGCGCCGGGGAGCTGTTTTTT
CATSDPGLAGVGAGELFF
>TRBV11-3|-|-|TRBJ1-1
TGTGCCAGCAGCTTAGCTCCCCTTATGAACACTGAAGCTTTCTTT
CASSLAPLMNTEAFF
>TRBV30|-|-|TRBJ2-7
TGTGCCTGGAGTCACGGATCAGGCTCCTACGAGCAGTACTTC
CAWSHGSGSYEQYF
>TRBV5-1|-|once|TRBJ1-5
TGCGCCAGCAGCTTGAGTTCAGGGGTCGGTCAGCCCCAGCATTTT
CASSLSSGVGQPQHF
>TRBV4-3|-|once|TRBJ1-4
TGCGCCAGCAGCCAAGATAAGGGGGTTGGCGGTGAAAAACTGTTTTTT
CASSQDKGVGGEKLFF
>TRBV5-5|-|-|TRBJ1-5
TGTGCCAGCAGCTTGCCCGGGGGGAATCAGCCCCAGCATTTT
CASSLPGGNQPQHF
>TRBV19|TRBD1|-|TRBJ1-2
TGTGCCAGTAGTGGACGGACAGGGGGCGCAAATGGCTACACCTTC
CASSGRTGGANGYTF
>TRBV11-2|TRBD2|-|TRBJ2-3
TGTGCCAGCAGCCCCCAGCGGGGGGGCCTCACGCAGTATTTT
CASSPQRGGLTQYF
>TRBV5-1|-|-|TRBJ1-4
TGCGCCAGCAGCACAACAGGGAACGAAAAACTGTTTTTT
CASSTTGNEKLFF
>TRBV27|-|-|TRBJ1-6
TGTGCCAGCAAGAGCTCCTATAATTCACCCCTCCACTTT
CASKSSYNSPLHF
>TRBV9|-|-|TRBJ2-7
TGTGCCAGCAGCCCAGCAGGATACGAGCAGTACTTC
CASSPAGYEQYF